This TCR beta chain stems from a study of ipilimumab plus nivolumab after autologous stem cell transplantation (dated by TCRdb to 2020 to 2022). Background for the entire study: The median number of doses received by trial patients was roughly five for ipilimumab and roughly eight for nivolumab. The intent-to-treat population of the trial consisted of some 40 patients. Both primary refractory and relapsed disease were represented in the DLBCL cohort, where 18-month progression-free survival was around 84% and 29%, respectively. The trial enrolled patients with high-risk diffuse large B cell lymphoma, mature T cell lymphoma, or multiple myeloma undergoing autologous transplant. Study-wide conclusions, independent of this receptor: Per the authors, a biologic rationale for further study of the post-transplant checkpoint inhibition approach was offered by T cell receptor repertoire, regulatory T cell phenotype and gut microbiota profiles. The authors concluded that, as post-transplant consolidation, combined checkpoint inhibition appeared tolerable.

Concerning this clone itself: Its binding antigen is unknown. It has no much larger one-base neighbor in the sample; base qualities were not kept.

Receptors were amplified or captured by the immunoSEQ multiplex PCR assay. Here the immuneACCESS table is served through TCRdb, limited to in-frame sequences with V and J called. Missing clones are a known gap in these copies; in checked studies unresolved V genes cover under half, and the rest lacks a known reason. The sample has 20,000 to 30,000 clones on record, just over 85% of them singletons. The leading ten clones occupy less than 5.5% of the sample. Checkpoint therapy began 14 to 28 days after autologous transplant, with ipilimumab given at 1 mg/kg intravenously on day 1 of selected weeks. Nivolumab was administered at 3 mg/kg intravenously on day 1 of weeks 1, 4, 7, 10, and every two weeks through week 26. The study was a Phase Ib clinical trial testing combined checkpoint inhibition with ipilimumab and nivolumab as consolidation after autologous stem cell transplantation. CDR1 and CDR2, per the germline V gene, are ENHRY and SYGVKD. V sheds 3 bases and J sheds 7 bases, leaving 15 bases between their ends. The CDR3 numbers 14 residues from cysteine through phenylalanine. Only the CDR3 DNA stays, 42 bases, in frame from base 1.

The sequencing here drew on PBMCs, taken in a trial of ipilimumab plus nivolumab as post-transplant consolidation. This chain is built from TRBV10-3 and TRBJ1-2; tentative D gene TRBD1, with 5 bases matching. This receptor was obtained from a male donor with diffuse large B-cell lymphoma. The DNA sequence reads TGTGCCATCAGTGAAATTGTCAGGGAGAGTGGCTACACCTTC. Its coded protein is CAISEIVRESGYTF.